Below, one TCR beta chain is given with its context. It lacks a known antigen. Within one base of it there is no much larger clone, and no base qualities were kept. The data derive from a study of follicular helper T cells after annual influenza vaccination (dated by TCRdb to between 2016 and 2019). Study-wide context: After each seasonal influenza vaccination, blood samples were collected on days 0, 7 and 28. Some subjects were followed across successive annual vaccinations spanning the 2013-2014, 2014-2015 and 2015-2016 seasons to study recall of cTfh clones. One week after vaccination, a second recruited cohort of 12 to 13 subjects (Table S1) displayed a similar ICOS+CD38+ cTfh response. Multi-year samples were available for six subjects, with four spanning two vaccination seasons and two spanning three seasons. The 2013-2014 samples were cryopreserved, while the 2015 samples were processed right after collection. Here is what the overall study found, with its caveats: Only roughly 9-20% of analyzed cells yielded productive TCRB sequences, so sampling of rare clonotypes was not possible. Day 7 ICOS+CD38+ clones were most often found later in ICOS-CD38- cTfh, suggesting that subset may serve as a memory reservoir. ICOS+CD38+ cTfh clonality correlated with the frequency of that population, and its change correlated with the change in circulating plasmablast frequency. A recurrent oligoclonal ICOS+CD38+ cTfh response containing tetramer and AIM influenza-specific clonotypes was recalled by successive annual vaccinations.

The label giving this sample's time point can be read as: 2014-2015 season, pre-vaccination. Seasonal inactivated influenza vaccine (Fluvarix) was administered to adults, and sorted blood CD4 subsets were tracked by TCRB sequencing before and after vaccination. To be eligible, subjects had to be community-dwelling and could not have received an influenza vaccine during the previous 6 months. Exclusions included influenza vaccine contraindications, substance abuse, HIV/AIDS, active malignancy, immunomodulatory medication and active illness such as respiratory infection. At each time point, somewhere between roughly 35 and 110 mL of blood was taken. Non-naive CD4+CXCR5+PD-1+ cells were defined as circulating Tfh and were sorted into two fractions, ICOS+CD38+ and ICOS-CD38-. Either Ficoll-Paque PLUS or SepMate separation was used to isolate PBMC. Before DNA was extracted, the cell subsets were sorted from PBMC using a BD FACS Aria.

The germline V gene encodes CDR1 MNHNY and CDR2 SVGAGI (reference sequence). The CDR3 goes from the cysteine to the phenylalanine over 14 residues. Only the CDR3 part of the read is kept: 42 bases, read in frame from the first base. Trimming removed 5 bases from V and 5 bases from J; the gene matches leave 9 bases unexplained. Libraries were prepared through the immunoSEQ multiplex PCR assay. Adaptive Biotechnologies carried out TCRB amplification, library preparation, sequencing and preliminary bioinformatics at Survey level resolution. For TCRB sequencing, genomic DNA from the sorted cTfh populations was amplified by multiplex PCR. In the authors' own workflow: In R, clonality was calculated as 1 minus the normalized Shannon entropy, and the Gini index was computed using the R package ineq. The overlap score was defined as the summed counts of shared sequences divided by the total counts of all sequences in both compared samples. The significance of shared clonotypes was tested with Fisher's exact test, assuming a theoretical repertoire of 10^7 TCRB sequences. TCRdb carries this immuneACCESS record with in-frame sequences only. Its versions omit some clonotypes, under half of them owing to an unresolved V gene in the studies checked, with the rest unexplained. Clone size and the V and J calls come from that table; the DNA yielded D and trimming. The sample has thousands of clones on record, approximately 86% of them singletons. In total, the top ten clones hold approximately 2.5% of the sample.

Sequencing was performed on CXCR5+ CD38+ circulating T follicular helper cells from blood, taken on the day of influenza vaccination. The meaning of the sample's cell subset or site label: circulating Tfh, non-naive CD4+CXCR5+PD-1+ (ICOS+CD38+ or ICOS-CD38-). The chain is assembled from TRBV6-6 and TRBJ2-7; 7 bases in the middle match TRBD1. This receptor was taken from an adult who received the influenza vaccine. CDR3 reads: CASSGRQGFDEQYF. The nucleotide sequence is given as TGTGCCAGCAGTGGCCGACAGGGTTTCGACGAGCAGTACTTC.